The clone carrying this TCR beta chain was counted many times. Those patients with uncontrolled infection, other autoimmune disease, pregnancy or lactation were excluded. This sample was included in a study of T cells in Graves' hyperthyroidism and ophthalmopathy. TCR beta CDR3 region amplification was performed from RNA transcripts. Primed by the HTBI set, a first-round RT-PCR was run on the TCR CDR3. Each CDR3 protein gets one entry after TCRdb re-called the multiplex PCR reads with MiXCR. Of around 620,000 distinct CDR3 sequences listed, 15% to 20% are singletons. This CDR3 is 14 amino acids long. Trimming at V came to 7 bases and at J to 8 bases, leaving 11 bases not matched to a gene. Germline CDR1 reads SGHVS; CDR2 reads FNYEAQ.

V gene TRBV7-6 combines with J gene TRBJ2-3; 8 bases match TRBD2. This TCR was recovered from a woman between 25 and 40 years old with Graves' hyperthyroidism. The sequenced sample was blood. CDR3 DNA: TGTGCCAGCACCGATAGCGGGACCGGGGGTACGCAGTATTTT. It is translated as CASTDSGTGGTQYF.